Listed here are 24 T cell receptor beta chains from one sample, sequenced in a study of OX40 agonist ivuxolimab in advanced cancers. Assay used: immunoSEQ multiplex PCR; TCRdb lists only in-frame clones, some missing. This table has approximately 8,200 clones, roughly 85% appearing once. Source: CD4+ or CD8+ T cells sorted from blood, taken in a trial of the OX40 agonist ivuxolimab. All receptors derive from an adult with an advanced solid tumor such as melanoma, head and neck, liver or kidney cancer.

CDR3 coding DNA: TGTGCCAGCAGCCGGGACAGGGCTTCGGAGCCCCAGCATTTT. Translating it yields CASSRDRASEPQHF. The rearrangement links TRBV27 to TRBJ1-5; TRBD1 matches at 9 bases. The CDR3 contains 14 residues. The junction had 8 bases not matched to a gene; V was cut back by 6 bases and J by 8 bases. From germline, CDR1 is MNHEY and CDR2 SMNVEV (reference sequence).

Notes on this clone: A junction boundary mismatches the germline segment, possibly from a read error. The chain is built from TRBV18 and TRBJ2-7; TRBD1 is a possible D gene (5 bases). Germline V gene data show CDR1 as KGHSH and CDR2 as LQKENI. The CDR3 contains 14 residues. In DNA, the CDR3 is TGTGCCGGCTCACCAAGGCAGGGCACCTACGAGCAGTACTTC. Its translation: CAGSPRQGTYEQYF.

The table lists this clone with a few counts. The rearrangement uses TRBV18 and TRBJ1-5; D is possibly TRBD1 (6 bases). The germline V and J ends were trimmed by 3 bases and 1 base, with 7 bases remaining between them. CDR3 length: 14 amino acids. In germline, CDR1 is KGHSH, CDR2 LQKENI. The DNA of the CDR3 is TGTGCCAGCTCACCCCAGGGGAGCAATCAGCCCCAGCATTTT. Protein sequence: CASSPQGSNQPQHF.

J is TRBJ2-1 and V is TRBV7-2, with 7 bases aligning to TRBD2. With V trimmed by 5 bases and J by 0 bases, 10 bases remained unmatched. The CDR3 consists of 17 residues. Germline CDR1 is SGHTA and CDR2 is FQGNSA. CDR3 protein: CASSPGGAPSSYNEQFF. In DNA, the CDR3 is TGTGCCAGCAGCCCGGGGGGAGCGCCGAGCTCCTACAATGAGCAGTTCTTC.

The chain combines TRBV6-6 with TRBJ2-7, with 11 positions matching TRBD1. CDR1 is MNHNY, CDR2 SVGAGI, per germline (reference sequence). The CDR3 is 13 amino acids. V shed 4 bases, J shed 6 bases, and the junction held 2 bases outside the gene matches. The CDR3 reads CASSLDRGLEQYF. DNA for the CDR3: TGTGCCAGCAGTTTGGACAGGGGGCTCGAGCAGTACTTC.

This clone was seen only once. This sequence joins TRBV7-9 and TRBJ2-5; the D gene is possibly TRBD2 (6 bases). CDR3 length: 13 amino acids. Germline CDR1 is SEHNR and CDR2 is FQNEAQ (reference sequence). Trimming cost V 11 bases and J 5 bases, with 18 bases left between them. The CDR3 nucleotides read TGTGCCTATCGGGGGAAGGCCGGGGAGACCCAGTACTTC. Its protein product is CAYRGKAGETQYF.

The V and J genes are TRBV7-2 and TRBJ2-7; TRBD1 aligns across 8 bases. This CDR3 is 16 amino acids long. V lost 4 bases and J lost 2; bases outside the gene matches: 10. Germline assignment: CDR1 SGHTA and CDR2 FQGNSA. CDR3 bases: TGTGCCAGCAGCTATAGCGTCCAGGGGGCCACCTACGAGCAGTACTTC. Translated: CASSYSVQGATYEQYF. The full variable domain, with the rest looked up from reference TRBV7-2 and TRBJ2-7, is GAGVSQSPSNKVTEKGKDVELRCDPISGHTALYWYRQSLGQGLEFLIYFQGNSAPDKSGLPSDRFSAERTGGSVSTLTIQRTQQEDSAVYLCASSYSVQGATYEQYFGPGTRLTVT.

This clone was recorded only once. The chain couples TRBV25-1 to TRBJ1-3, with TRBD1 as a possible D gene (5 bases). The CDR3 is 17 amino acids. Trimming left V 3 bases short and J 4 bases short, with 19 bases between. The germline V gene has CDR1 MGHDK and CDR2 SYGVNS. CDR3 in amino acids: CASSDPLGHPEGNTIYF. For the CDR3, the DNA is TGTGCCAGCAGTGACCCCCTCGGACACCCCGAGGGAAACACCATATATTTT.

This chain connects TRBV6-5 to TRBJ2-7; D gene unclear. CDR1 and CDR2 from the germline V gene are MNHEY and SVGAGI. The CDR3 spans 10 residues. The V gene lost 8 bases and the J gene lost 2 bases, with 4 bases spanning the gap. CDR3 in DNA: TGTGCCAGCGGCACCTACGAGCAGTACTTC. Its protein is CASGTYEQYF.

CDR3 bases: TGTGCCAGCAACGCAAACCAGGGGCCTGGAAACACCATATATTTT. Translated: CASNANQGPGNTIYF. The chain joins TRBV11-2 to TRBJ1-3, with D possibly matching TRBD1 (6 bases). V gave up 7 bases and J gave up 2 bases, with 15 bases separating them. This CDR3 has 15 residues. Germline CDR1 SGHAT, CDR2 FQNNGV.

This chain joins TRBV7-2 and TRBJ1-5; TRBD1 is a possible D gene (5 bases). Trimming pared 4 bases from V and 6 bases from J, leaving 16 bases between. CDR1 is SGHTA, CDR2 FQGNSA, per germline. The CDR3 contains 15 residues. CDR3 bases: TGTGCCAGCAGCTCCAGGGAACCCCAAGTTCAGCCCCAGCATTTT. Encoded protein: CASSSREPQVQPQHF. The full variable domain, with the rest looked up from reference TRBV7-2 and TRBJ1-5, is GAGVSQSPSNKVTEKGKDVELRCDPISGHTALYWYRQSLGQGLEFLIYFQGNSAPDKSGLPSDRFSAERTGGSVSTLTIQRTQQEDSAVYLCASSSREPQVQPQHFGDGTRLSIL.

The rearrangement joins TRBV28 to TRBJ2-5; D ambiguous. The ends were cut back, 6 bases at V and 4 bases at J, with 15 bases in the middle. Germline V lookup: CDR1 MDHEN, CDR2 SYDVKM. CDR3 length: 14 residues. As DNA, the CDR3 is TGTGCCAGCAGCTTACAAGCCCGCCGAGAGACCCAGTACTTC. This gives the protein CASSLQARRETQYF.

V usage is TRBV6-1 and J usage is TRBJ1-5, with 7 bases that match TRBD1. This CDR3 comprises 13 residues. The germline CDR1 and CDR2 sequences are MNHNS and SASEGT. With V trimmed by 7 bases and J by 3 bases, 3 bases remained unmatched. The CDR3 here is CASKGQINQPQHF. CDR3 sequence (DNA): TGTGCCAGCAAGGGACAGATCAATCAGCCCCAGCATTTT.

This rearrangement joins TRBV5-5 to TRBJ1-4; no clear D gene. Between the trimmed V and J ends, which lost 4 bases and 0 bases, there was a span of 7 bases. The CDR3 length is 14 residues. CDR1 is SGHKS and CDR2 is YYEKEE in the germline V gene (reference sequence). CDR3 in DNA: TGTGCCAGCAGCCACAGCCCAACTAATGAAAAACTGTTTTTT. This codes for CASSHSPTNEKLFF.

The chain carries TRBV10-2 and TRBJ2-1; 8 bases match TRBD1. V gave up 6 bases and J gave up 7 bases; unmatched junction bases: 5. The germline CDR1 and CDR2 sequences are WSHSY and SAAADI. The CDR3 loop spans 13 amino acids. In DNA form, the CDR3 reads TGCGCCAGCAGCCGCAGGGGGCGAAATGAGCAGTTCTTC. Translation gives CASSRRGRNEQFF.

The rearrangement uses TRBV7-9 and TRBJ2-7; D gene uncertain. This CDR3 is built from 13 residues. CDR1 and CDR2 (germline): SEHNR, FQNEAQ (reference sequence). Trimming cost V 1 base and J 1 base, with 5 bases left between them. CDR3 region: CASSLEDSYEQYF. CDR3 in DNA: TGTGCCAGCAGCTTAGAGGATTCCTACGAGCAGTACTTC.

The chain employs TRBV6-6 and TRBJ2-3; possible D gene TRBD2, 6 bases. CDR1 is MNHNY and CDR2 is SVGAGI in the germline V gene (reference sequence). Between the trimmed V and J ends, which lost 6 bases and 2 bases, there was a span of 12 bases. The CDR3 runs to 14 residues. The DNA of the CDR3 is TGTGCCAGCAGAAGAGGCGGGGACACAGATACGCAGTATTTT. This codes for CASRRGGDTDTQYF.

This chain joins TRBV19 and TRBJ2-2; D remains ambiguous. Trimming stripped 3 bases from V and 2 bases from J, with 10 bases between. The CDR3 loop spans 15 amino acids. Germline CDR1 and CDR2: LNHDA and SQIVND (reference sequence). The CDR3, as DNA: TGTGCCAGTAGTATTCTGGCCGGTAACACCGGGGAGCTGTTTTTT. Translating gives CASSILAGNTGELFF.

This rearrangement joins TRBV2 to TRBJ1-5; D is unresolved. CDR1 and CDR2 (germline): SNHLY, FYNNEI. The CDR3 runs 14 residues. Trimming took off 6 bases at V and 1 base at J, with 10 bases between the two ends. CDR3 nucleotides: TGTGCCAGCAGGGGCCCGACCAGCAATCAGCCCCAGCATTTT. Protein product: CASRGPTSNQPQHF. Using reference TRBV2 and TRBJ1-5 for the parts outside the CDR3, the full variable domain is EPEVTQTPSHQVTQMGQEVILRCVPISNHLYFYWYRQILGQKVEFLVSFYNNEISEKSEIFDDQFSVERPDGSNFTLKIRSTKLEDSAMYFCASRGPTSNQPQHFGDGTRLSIL.

This clone is a singleton in its sample. The CDR3 coding sequence is TGTGCCAGTAGTATGGGACAGGGGATGAACACTGAAGCTTTCTTT. Amino acids: CASSMGQGMNTEAFF. The chain carries TRBV19 and TRBJ1-1, with 10 bases fitting TRBD1. V gave up 3 bases and J gave up 0 bases; unmatched junction bases: 1. In germline, CDR1 is LNHDA, CDR2 SQIVND (reference sequence). The CDR3 runs to 15 residues.

V is TRBV5-1 and J is TRBJ2-1, with 8 bases that match TRBD1. Looked up from germline, CDR1 is SGHRS and CDR2 is YFSETQ. The CDR3 has 15 amino acids. V dropped 5 bases and J dropped 3; count of bases not matched to a gene: 7. The CDR3 protein is CASSSQGGNYNEQFF. Here the CDR3 DNA reads TGCGCCAGCAGTTCACAGGGGGGAAACTACAATGAGCAGTTCTTC.

This chain links TRBV5-1 with TRBJ1-1, with D possibly TRBD1 on 6 matching bases. CDR1 SGHRS and CDR2 YFSETQ come from the germline V gene. V lost 0 bases to trimming and J lost 2 bases, with 14 bases between them. This CDR3 is built from 16 residues. The CDR3, as DNA: TGCGCCAGCAGCTTGGGGCGGGGGGCTTATAACACTGAAGCTTTCTTT. This encodes CASSLGRGAYNTEAFF.

The V and J genes are TRBV6-5 and TRBJ2-1; 10 bases match TRBD2. In germline, CDR1 is MNHEY, CDR2 SVGAGI. The junction had 4 bases not matched to a gene; V was cut back by 0 bases and J by 5 bases. This CDR3 region has 16 residues. In nucleotides, the CDR3 is TGTGCCAGCAGTTACTCGTCACTAGCGGGGCACAATGAGCAGTTCTTC. Translation gives CASSYSSLAGHNEQFF.

V usage is TRBV10-3 and J usage is TRBJ2-7; TRBD1 agrees at 12 bases. The CDR3 is 13 residues long. Germline V gives CDR1 ENHRY, CDR2 SYGVKD. Unmatched junction bases numbered 4, after V lost 10 bases and J lost 3 bases. The CDR3 sequence is CATWDRGHYEQYF. For the CDR3, the DNA is TGTGCCACATGGGACAGGGGGCACTACGAGCAGTACTTC.